Below, 2 T cell receptor beta chains from the same sample are listed, as sequenced in a study of cytomegalovirus exposure and HLA in healthy donors. PCR amplification relied on 60 Vbeta primers (plus 13 Jbeta primers). Sequencing was performed with immunoSEQ multiplex PCR; in TCRdb, only in-frame clones are kept and a portion is missing. The sample includes about 140,000 clones, around 73% of them seen just once. The sequenced sample was PBMCs. These receptors all come from a female donor in good health and CMV-seronegative.

This clone was counted between two and nine times. The V gene is TRBV7-9, the J gene TRBJ2-7; D possibly corresponds to TRBD1 (5 bases). The CDR3 loop spans 13 amino acids. Looked up from germline, CDR1 is SEHNR and CDR2 is FQNEAQ (reference sequence). Trimming left V 5 bases short and J 3 bases short, with 11 bases between. DNA of the CDR3: TGTGCCAGCAGCGAGGACATCCACTACGAGCAGTACTTC. It encodes CASSEDIHYEQYF.

The rearrangement joins TRBV4-1 to TRBJ1-4, with D perhaps TRBD1 (5 bases). V lost 4 bases to trimming and J lost 4 bases, with 10 bases between them. Germline V gene lookup returns CDR1 MGHRA and CDR2 YSYEKL. This CDR3 is 14 amino acids long. CDR3 region: CASSPQGLNEKLFF. The CDR3 nucleotides are TGCGCCAGCAGCCCCCAGGGTCTTAATGAAAAACTGTTTTTT.